This T cell receptor (beta chain) was retrieved from a study of blood T cells in healthy people across ages. For the second PCR, which ran for roughly 6 to 12 cycles, a sample-barcoded 5' primer and a J-beta primer mix were used. TCRdb re-analysed the 5' RACE reads in MiXCR, keeping a single row per CDR3 protein. The sample gives 1.5 million to 2 million distinct CDR3 sequences, about 39% of which show up once; 23% is in the top ten. The CDR3 has 15 residues. Trimming took off 6 bases at V and 5 bases at J, with 19 bases between the two ends. Germline assignment: CDR1 MDHEN and CDR2 SYDVKM. The sequence came from a human donor in good health. The V gene is TRBV28, the J gene TRBJ1-1; possibly TRBD1 for D (6 bases). Sequences were obtained from blood. CDR3 sequence (DNA): TGTGCCAGCAGCCTACCGGGACAAGTATTGACTGAAGCTTTCTTT. Amino acids: CASSLPGQVLTEAFF.